This T cell receptor (beta chain) was observed in a study of T-cell memory formation after mild COVID-19. TCRdb recomputed calls from the 5' RACE reads with MiXCR, one row per CDR3 protein. The sample has around 300,000 distinct CDR3 sequences, roughly 8% seen once. There are 14 residues in the CDR3. V lost 6 bases and J lost 11; bases outside the gene matches: 17. Looked up from germline, CDR1 is DFQATT and CDR2 is SNEGSKA (reference sequence). The chain couples TRBV20-1 to TRBJ1-1, with 8 nucleotides matching TRBD1. The source material was PBMCs or a T cell subset sorted from them (not recorded which). This receptor was identified in a man between 18 and 29 years old who had mild COVID-19 (a few samples of this study predate the infection). Cell type and time point are not known. The CDR3 spells CSARSDRVVGDAFF. CDR3 coding DNA: TGCAGTGCACGGTCGGACAGGGTAGTCGGGGACGCTTTCTTT.